The present T cell receptor beta chain was sequenced within a study of CD8 T cells in ankylosing spondylitis. This clonotype was counted ten times or more. What it binds is not known. Study results and caveats: Enrichment of disease-linked clones was reportedly significant in matched ankylosing spondylitis synovial fluid.

This CDR3 is 14 amino acids long. V lost 5 bases to trimming and J lost 3 bases; unmatched junction nucleotides: 7. The V gene's germline CDR1 is KGHSH and CDR2 LQKENI. MiXCR, applied by TCRdb to the 5' RACE reads, yields one record per CDR3 protein. The data contain about 100,000 distinct CDR3 sequences, roughly 8.3% of them singletons. The sequencing input was blood, either unsorted or a sorted T cell fraction (not recorded which). The chain recombines TRBV18 with TRBJ2-7; 7 positions match TRBD1. The receptor was isolated from a male donor with ankylosing spondylitis or in good health (not recorded which). The CDR3 spells CASSIQGRGYEQYF. The CDR3 bases are TGTGCCAGCTCAATACAGGGGAGAGGCTACGAGCAGTACTTC. The full variable domain, rest sourced from reference TRBV18 and TRBJ2-7, is NAGVMQNPRHLVRRRGQEARLRCSPMKGHSHVYWYRQLPEEGLKFMVYLQKENIIDESGMPKERFSAEFPKEGPSILRIQQVVRGDSAAYFCASSIQGRGYEQYFGPGTRLTVT.